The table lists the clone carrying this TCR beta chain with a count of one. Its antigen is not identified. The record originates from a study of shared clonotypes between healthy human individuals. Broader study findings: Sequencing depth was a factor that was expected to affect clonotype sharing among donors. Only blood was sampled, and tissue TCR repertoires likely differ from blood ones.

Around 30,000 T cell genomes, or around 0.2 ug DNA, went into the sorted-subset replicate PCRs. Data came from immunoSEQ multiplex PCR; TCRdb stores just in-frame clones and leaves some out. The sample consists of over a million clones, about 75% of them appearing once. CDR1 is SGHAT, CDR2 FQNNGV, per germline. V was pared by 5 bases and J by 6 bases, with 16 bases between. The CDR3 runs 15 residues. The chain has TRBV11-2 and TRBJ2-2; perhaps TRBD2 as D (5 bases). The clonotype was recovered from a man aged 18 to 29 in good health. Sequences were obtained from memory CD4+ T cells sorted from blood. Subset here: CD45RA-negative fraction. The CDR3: CASSTVLLGPGELFF. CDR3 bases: TGTGCCAGCAGCACCGTTTTACTAGGACCCGGGGAGCTGTTTTTT. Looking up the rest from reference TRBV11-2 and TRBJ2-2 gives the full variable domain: EAGVAQSPRYKIIEKRQSVAFWCNPISGHATLYWYQQILGQGPKLLIQFQNNGVVDDSQLPKDRFSAERLKGVDSTLKIQPAKLEDSAVYLCASSTVLLGPGELFFGEGSRLTVL.